This T cell receptor beta chain was captured in a study of cytomegalovirus exposure and HLA in healthy donors. Study results and limitations: In a later analysis, first-cohort TCR clusters were found to tend to co-occur in the 100 to 150 validation repertoires. According to reports, the classifier identified cytomegalovirus status with high specificity and sensitivity. In vitro experiments confirmed that a few CMV-associated chains were specific for CMV antigens.

For this clone: Its antigen is unidentified.

Sequencing was performed with immunoSEQ multiplex PCR; in TCRdb, only in-frame clones are kept and a portion is missing. The sample includes approximately 100,000 clones, under 95% seen only once; the top ten take 1.1%. With 2 bases clipped from V and 8 bases from J, the junction kept 9 bases outside the gene matches. Germline loops: CDR1 KGHSH, CDR2 LQKENI. The CDR3 consists of 16 residues. The sequence derives from a woman younger than 45 in good health and CMV-seropositive. The sample comprised PBMCs. The chain combines TRBV18 with TRBJ2-1; 10 nucleotides match TRBD2. CDR3 sequence: CASSPRRTSGFDEQFF. CDR3 nucleotide sequence: TGTGCCAGCTCACCAAGGCGGACTAGCGGTTTCGATGAGCAGTTCTTC.